The source of this TCR beta chain is a study of blood T cell repertoires in COVID-19. There are 14 residues in the CDR3. Germline V CDR1 and CDR2: MNHEY, SVGAGI. V shed 4 bases, J shed 6 bases, and the junction held 6 bases outside the gene matches. In the authors' workflow: Using reference gene primer amplification, nucleated cell counts were estimated. Generated by immunoSEQ multiplex PCR, the TCRdb table keeps only in-frame clones and is missing some. V and J calls and clone size are as listed in that table; D and trimming were resolved from the DNA. The data hold roughly 70,000 clones, with around 82% observed a single time.

The chain carries TRBV6-5 and TRBJ1-2; 9 bases agree with TRBD1. The sequenced sample consisted of peripheral blood. The receptor was isolated from a human donor in a cohort sampled during active COVID-19. CDR3 residues: CASSLRTGVDGYTF. The DNA for the CDR3 is TGTGCCAGCAGTTTGAGGACAGGGGTGGATGGCTACACCTTC.